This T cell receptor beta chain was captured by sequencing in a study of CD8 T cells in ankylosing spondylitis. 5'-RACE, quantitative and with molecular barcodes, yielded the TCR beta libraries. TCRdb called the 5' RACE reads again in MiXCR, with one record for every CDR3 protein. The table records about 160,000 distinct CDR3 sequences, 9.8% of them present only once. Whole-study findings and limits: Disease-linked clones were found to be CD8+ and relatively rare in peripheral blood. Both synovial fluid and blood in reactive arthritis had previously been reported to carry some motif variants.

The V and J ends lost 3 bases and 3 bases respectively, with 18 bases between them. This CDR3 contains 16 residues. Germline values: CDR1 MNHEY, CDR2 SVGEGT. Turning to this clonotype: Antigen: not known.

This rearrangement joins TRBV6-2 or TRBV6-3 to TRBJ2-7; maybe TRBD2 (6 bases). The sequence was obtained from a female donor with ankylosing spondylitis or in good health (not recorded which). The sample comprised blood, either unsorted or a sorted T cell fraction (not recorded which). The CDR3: CASSYSSGADGYEQYF. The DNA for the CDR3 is TGTGCCAGCAGTTATTCATCGGGAGCCGACGGCTACGAGCAGTACTTC.